This paragraph covers one T cell receptor beta chain sequence. The antigen is unknown. This sample stems from a study of cytomegalovirus exposure and HLA in healthy donors. Study information: HLA-typed donors were the source of around 77 million unique TCRs held in an early data release. Findings and caveats of the study: In an earlier analysis, most TCR beta V segments were productive about 90% or about 30% of the time. Accounts indicate the classifier identified cytomegalovirus status with strong specificity and sensitivity.

PCR was performed using 60 Vbeta and 13 Jbeta primers. Libraries were prepared by immunoSEQ multiplex PCR; TCRdb keeps only in-frame clonotypes and omits some of them. The repertoire includes some 150,000 clones, around 81% of them detected once, and 5.6% sits in the top ten. Sequencing input: PBMCs. This clonotype was obtained from a woman between 35 and 50 years old in good health and CMV-seropositive.

In DNA form, the CDR3 reads TGTGCCAGCAGCTTGGAAGCGGGCGGCACAGATACGCAGTATTTT. Translation: CASSLEAGGTDTQYF. This rearrangement joins TRBV5-4 to TRBJ2-3; D possibly corresponds to TRBD2 (6 bases). Per the germline V gene, CDR1 is SGHNT and CDR2 is YYREEE (reference sequence). The CDR3 has 15 residues. V lost 0 bases and J 1 base, leaving 9 bases between the germline ends. Supplemented by reference TRBV5-4 and TRBJ2-3, the full variable domain reads ETGVTQSPTHLIKTRGQQVTLRCSSQSGHNTVSWYQQALGQGPQFIFQYYREEENGRGNFPPRFSGLQFPNYSSELNVNALELDDSALYLCASSLEAGGTDTQYFGPGTRLTVL.